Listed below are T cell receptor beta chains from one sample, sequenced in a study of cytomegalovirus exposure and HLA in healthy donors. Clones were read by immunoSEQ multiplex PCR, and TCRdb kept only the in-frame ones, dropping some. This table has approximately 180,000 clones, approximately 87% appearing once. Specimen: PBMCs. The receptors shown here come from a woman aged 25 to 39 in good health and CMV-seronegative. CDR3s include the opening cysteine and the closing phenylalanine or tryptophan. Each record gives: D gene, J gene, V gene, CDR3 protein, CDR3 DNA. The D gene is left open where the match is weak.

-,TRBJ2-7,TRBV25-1,CATAGAGGYEQYF,TGTGCCACCGCCGGGGCAGGAGGGTACGAGCAGTACTTC
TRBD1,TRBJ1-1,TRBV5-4,CASSKLGQGAAEAFF,TGTGCCAGCAGCAAATTAGGACAGGGGGCGGCTGAAGCTTTCTTT
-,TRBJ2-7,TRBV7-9,CASSLPVSPYEQYF,TGTGCCAGCAGCTTGCCGGTTAGCCCCTACGAGCAGTACTTC
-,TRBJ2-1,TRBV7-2,CASSRRTVRTQGGYNEQFF,TGTGCCAGCAGCCGGCGGACAGTCAGGACCCAAGGGGGCTACAATGAGCAGTTCTTC
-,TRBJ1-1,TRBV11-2,CASSLAQEAFF,TGTGCCAGCAGCTTAGCGCAGGAAGCTTTCTTT
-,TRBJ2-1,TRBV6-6,CASNGLNYNEQFF,TGTGCCAGCAACGGACTCAACTACAATGAGCAGTTCTTC
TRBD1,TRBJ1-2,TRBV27,CASSRRQGDFYGYTF,TGTGCCAGCAGTAGGAGACAGGGAGACTTCTATGGCTACACCTTC
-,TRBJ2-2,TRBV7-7,CASSPETFPNYPVWTEELFF,TGTGCCAGCAGCCCCGAGACGTTCCCAAACTACCCGGTGTGGACTGAGGAGCTGTTTTTT
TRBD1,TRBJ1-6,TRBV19,CASSIARGTGGYNSPLHF,TGTGCCAGTAGTATAGCCCGTGGGACAGGAGGATATAATTCACCCCTCCACTTT
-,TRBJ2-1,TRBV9,CASSARSGVHYNEQFF,TGTGCCAGCAGCGCACGCTCAGGTGTTCACTACAATGAGCAGTTCTTC
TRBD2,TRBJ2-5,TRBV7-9,CASSLWTSGQETQYF,TGTGCCAGCAGCTTGTGGACTAGCGGCCAAGAGACCCAGTACTTC